The clone carrying this T cell receptor beta chain was seen a few times. Its antigen is not known. Each sample gave at least 6.5 million isolated PBMCs. For the second PCR, which ran for roughly 6 to 11 cycles, a sample-barcoded 5' primer and a J-beta primer mix were used. Every cDNA molecule bore a tag from a template-switch adaptor containing 12 random nucleotides. TCRdb processed the 5' RACE reads anew with MiXCR; each CDR3 protein has one entry. The data show about 930,000 distinct CDR3 sequences, 29% seen once. This CDR3 contains 15 residues. Trimming removed 5 bases from V and 2 bases from J, with 13 bases in between. The germline V gene has CDR1 SGHVS and CDR2 FQNEAQ. These data belong to a study of blood T cells in healthy people across ages. Study-level results: Among long-lived donors, naive CD4+ cells were more numerous and diversity higher than in aged donors.

The same sample was also studied in work on T cells of mothers and their children. That work contributes: The authors identified no persistent microchimeric T cell clones.

The source is a woman in her 40s in good health. This chain uses TRBV7-8 with TRBJ2-1, with a weak D call TRBD1 (6 bases). The sequenced sample was blood. CDR3 DNA: TGTGCCAGCAGCCTCCAGGGGCAAACCTACAATGAGCAGTTCTTC. Translating it yields CASSLQGQTYNEQFF. Full variable domain (remainder filled in from reference TRBV7-8 and TRBJ2-1): GAGVSQSPRYKVAKRGQDVALRCDPISGHVSLFWYQQALGQGPEFLTYFQNEAQLDKSGLPSDRFFAERPEGSVSTLKIQRTQQEDSAVYLCASSLQGQTYNEQFFGPGTRLTVL.